This entry describes one TCR beta chain. There is no known antigen for this receptor. From each donor, an approximately 2.4 ml peripheral blood sample was drawn into PAXgene tubes and stored at -80 degrees C. Total RNA was isolated from whole blood with the PAXgene blood miRNA kit on an automated QIAcube, without T cell sorting. Peripheral blood from monozygotic twin pairs concordant or discordant for inflammatory bowel disease was subjected to deep TCRalpha and TCRbeta repertoire profiling with unique molecular barcoding. Smoking habits were recorded for all twin pairs, and each individual was classified as a current, former or never smoker. These data are taken from a study of monozygotic twins with inflammatory bowel disease (dated by TCRdb to 2018 to 2020). Study-level background: The complete study included 28 monozygotic twin pairs: 19 IBD-discordant Danish pairs and nine German pairs, of which four were IBD-concordant and five were IBD-discordant. The search for disease-associated traits relied mainly on comparing IBD patients with their genetically identical healthy co-twins within discordant pairs. Each individual had, on average, about 151 000 unique TCRalpha sequences and 181 000 unique TCRbeta sequences available for analysis.

The research as a whole found: A decrease in TCRbeta repertoire diversity, as measured by inverse Simpson index, was observed in IBD patients compared with their healthy co-twins. Because patients were on differing immunosuppressive treatments, the repertoires may have picked up extra background noise and inter-individual variability. Different T cell subtypes could not be distinguished in the analysis. Repertoire similarity did not differ between concordant and discordant twins, possibly due to limited statistical power. Compared with healthy twins, IBD patients shared fewer clonotypes with other individuals, and the difference was most pronounced in patients with signs of disease activity. The results gave no support for a single strong signal or clonotype linked to IBD.

The library was generated by 5' RACE. For each TCR library, 3,500 to 4,500 ng of total RNA was used. For each sample, cDNA was synthesized in eight separate reactions using SMARTScribe reverse transcriptase. During cDNA synthesis, template switching introduced unique molecular identifiers that contained a 6-nucleotide sample barcode. TCRalpha and TCRbeta cDNA was amplified in two nested PCRs of about 16 and 10 cycles, and bead purification was carried out after each PCR. Before amplification, the cDNA was both treated with uracil DNA-glycosylase and purified with the QIAquick PCR purification kit. The second PCR added Illumina TruSeq-compatible adapters along with sample-specific barcodes. Library quality and concentration were checked on TapeStation and Qubit, and libraries were pooled at around 4.9 ng each. The pooled libraries were sequenced with 2 x 100 bp reads and custom sequencing primers on an Illumina HiSeq2500 single-index Rapid Run. The authors' pipeline ran thus. MiGEC version 1.2.6 was used for UMI-based consensus assembly to correct PCR and sequencing errors. V(D)J alignment, clonotype assembly and CDR3 extraction were performed with MiXCR version 2.1.1. Normalisation of gene usage, clonotype sharing and MAIT/NKT TCR abundance was achieved by analysing the top 1000, 10 000 and 20 000 clonotypes per sample. Diversity was computed as the inverse Simpson index with the vegan R package after downsampling to 27 000 UMIs. Paired Mann-Whitney U tests were applied to discordant twin pairs, with Benjamini-Hochberg correction for multiple testing. TCRdb reprocessed the raw reads; every CDR3 protein sequence is a single record, and DNA is not supplied. The V and J calls shown here were made by TCRdb, not taken from the authors' results. The sample table includes approximately 400,000 distinct CDR3 sequences. The ten largest clones represent approximately 2.3% of the sample.

The CDR3 covers 15 residues, taking in both the cysteine and the phenylalanine. The entry carries no DNA sequence. As encoded in the germline V gene (reference sequence), CDR1 is DFQATT while CDR2 is SNEGSKA. Material: blood. The receptor's source is a human donor with ulcerative colitis or Crohn's disease, or a healthy co-twin of an affected twin (not recorded which). The V gene is TRBV20-1 and the J gene is TRBJ1-3; the TCRdb call, TRBD1, lacks DNA for checking. The CDR3 protein: CSASRDSFSGNTIYF.